This entry concerns a single TCR beta chain. The sample belongs to a study of blood T cell repertoires in COVID-19. The data were produced by immunoSEQ multiplex PCR, yet TCRdb's version contains in-frame clones alone and is incomplete. This sample has about 45,000 clones; about 83% occur once, and the top ten carry over 7%. Trimming cost V 3 bases and J 0 bases; bases outside gene matches: 13. The CDR3 length is 20 residues. The receptor comes from an elderly man in a cohort sampled during active COVID-19. V and J are TRBV5-3 and TRBJ1-5, with TRBD1 identical over 12 bases. TRBV5-3 is an open reading frame, and its role is uncertain. Specimen: peripheral blood. The DNA of the CDR3 is TGTGCCAGAAGCTGCCTCCGTTGGGGACAGGGGGCTATTAGCAATCAGCCCCAGCATTTT. Amino acids: CARSCLRWGQGAISNQPQHF.